This T cell receptor (beta chain) is drawn from a study of cytomegalovirus exposure and HLA in healthy donors. Study-wide results and limits: Earlier analysis found most TCR beta V segments productive about 90% or about 30% of the time.

V dropped 5 bases and J dropped 4; count of bases not matched to a gene: 5. The germline CDR1 and CDR2 sequences are SQVTM and ANQGSEA. This CDR3 comprises 13 residues. 60 Vbeta and 13 Jbeta primers were used in PCR. The assay was immunoSEQ multiplex PCR, and TCRdb's table has in-frame clones only and misses some. This sample has 75,000 to 100,000 clones, with 73% found just once. This clone was observed a few times. Its specificity is not known. The sequencing sample was made of PBMCs. The sequence was obtained from a man aged 40-49 years in good health and CMV-seronegative. The J gene is TRBJ2-3, the V gene TRBV29-1, with TRBD2 matching over 8 bases. CDR3 sequence (DNA): TGCAGCGTTCTGCGCGGGGGGTCAGATACGCAGTATTTT. Protein sequence: CSVLRGGSDTQYF.